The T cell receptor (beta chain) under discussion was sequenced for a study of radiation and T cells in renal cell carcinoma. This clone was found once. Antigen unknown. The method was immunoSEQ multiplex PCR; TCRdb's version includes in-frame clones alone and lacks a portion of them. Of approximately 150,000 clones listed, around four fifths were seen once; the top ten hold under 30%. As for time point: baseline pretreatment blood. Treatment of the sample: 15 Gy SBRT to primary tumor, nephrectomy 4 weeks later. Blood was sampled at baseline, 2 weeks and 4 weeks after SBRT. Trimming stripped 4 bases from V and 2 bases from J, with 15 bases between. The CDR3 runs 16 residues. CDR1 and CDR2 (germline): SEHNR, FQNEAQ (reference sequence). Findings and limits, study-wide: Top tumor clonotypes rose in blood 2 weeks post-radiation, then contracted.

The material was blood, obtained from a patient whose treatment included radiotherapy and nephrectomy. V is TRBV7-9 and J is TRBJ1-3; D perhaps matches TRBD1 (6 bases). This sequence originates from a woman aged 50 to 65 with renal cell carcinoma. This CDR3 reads CASSSWATGAGNTIYF. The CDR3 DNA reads TGTGCCAGCAGCTCCTGGGCGACAGGTGCTGGAAACACCATATATTTT.